This TCR beta chain is drawn from a study of cytomegalovirus exposure and HLA in healthy donors. Donors consisted of healthy bone marrow donors. The study ran its PCR with 60 Vbeta and 13 Jbeta primers. Data came from immunoSEQ multiplex PCR; TCRdb stores just in-frame clones and leaves some out. The sample holds more than 95,000 clones, 60% to 75% seen once. Germline lookup yields CDR1 SGHRS and CDR2 YFSETQ. The CDR3 has 15 residues. V was shortened by 4 bases and J by 0 bases, with 11 bases between the two germline ends. This clone was seen just once. What was sequenced was PBMCs. This rearrangement joins TRBV5-1 to TRBJ1-3; D not certain. This clonotype originated in a man in his 60s in good health and CMV-seronegative. CDR3 sequence: CASSPGESSGNTIYF. In DNA form, the CDR3 reads TGCGCCAGCAGCCCCGGAGAGAGCTCTGGAAACACCATATATTTT.